Shown below are 27 T cell receptor beta chains from a single sample sequenced in a study of blood T cells in healthy people across ages. Combining a sample-barcoded 5' primer with a J-beta primer mix, a second PCR ran for roughly 7 to 11 cycles. One entry per CDR3 protein, called by TCRdb with MiXCR from the 5' RACE reads. The sample yields 850,000 to 950,000 distinct CDR3 sequences, about 30% seen once. Material for sequencing was blood. These receptors all stem from a woman older than 75 in good health.

The chain links TRBV7-2 to TRBJ2-3; 7 bases fit TRBD2. The CDR3 totals 15 residues. Germline CDR1 SGHTA, CDR2 FQGNSA. V lost 4 bases and J lost 6; bases outside the gene matches: 10. CDR3 amino acids: CASSSTPGRADTQYF. CDR3 bases: TGTGCCAGCAGCTCCACACCAGGGAGGGCTGATACGCAGTATTTT.

This chain joins TRBV5-1 and TRBJ2-1; 8 bases agree with TRBD2. The J call is in doubt because the DNA end fits TRBJ2-7 better. This CDR3 is built from 15 residues. The V gene's germline CDR1 is SGHRS and CDR2 YFSETQ. The CDR3 DNA is TGCGCCAGCAGCTTAAACGGGGGGGCCTCAAATGAGCAGTACTTC. Translated, it gives CASSLNGGASNEQYF.

This clonotype was detected many times. V gene TRBV4-1 combines with J gene TRBJ2-5, with D tentatively TRBD1 or TRBD2 (6 bases each). The CDR3 length is 16 residues. The germline CDR1 and CDR2 sequences are MGHRA and YSYEKL. V was shortened by 4 bases and J by 5 bases, with 20 bases between the two germline ends. The CDR3 spells CASSRKYGPGAETQYF. Written as DNA, the CDR3 is TGCGCCAGCAGCCGGAAATACGGTCCGGGGGCGGAGACCCAGTACTTC.

This clonotype has just a few counts. J is TRBJ1-2 and V is TRBV7-2, with 12 bases identical to TRBD1. The V gene's germline CDR1 is SGHTA and CDR2 FQGNSA. V shed 5 bases and J 8 bases; nucleotides not matched to a gene: 9. The CDR3 sequence is 15 residues long. The CDR3 nucleotides are TGTGCCAGCAGCCCGCAGGGACAGGGGGCGCGAGGCTACACCTTC. Amino acid sequence: CASSPQGQGARGYTF.

The chain links TRBV2 to TRBJ1-6; D remains ambiguous. This CDR3 is 12 amino acids long. V was clipped by 3 bases and J by 14 bases, with 11 bases between them. Germline CDR1 and CDR2: SNHLY and FYNNEI. The CDR3 loop is CASSDVGESLHF. The CDR3 DNA sequence: TGTGCCAGCAGTGATGTCGGGGAATCCCTCCACTTT.

This clonotype has ten or more counts. The chain is built from TRBV7-2 and TRBJ2-7, with 8 nucleotides matching TRBD1. In germline, CDR1 is SGHTA, CDR2 FQGNSA. This CDR3 has 13 amino acids. Trimming cost V 3 bases and J 11 bases; bases outside gene matches: 9. CDR3: CASSFSDRVEEYF. In DNA form, the CDR3 reads TGTGCCAGCAGCTTCTCGGACAGGGTCGAAGAGTACTTC.

This clonotype was observed many times. This sequence joins TRBV11-2 and TRBJ2-7, with 8 bases identical to TRBD1. Germline-derived CDR1 and CDR2 are SGHAT and FQNNGV. The CDR3 is made up of 14 amino acids. The V gene end was trimmed by 5 bases and the J gene end by 3 bases; junction bases not matched to a gene: 6. The CDR3 bases are TGTGCCAGCAGCCCAGGGACAGGCTACTACGAGCAGTACTTC. This translates into CASSPGTGYYEQYF.

This clonotype was observed a handful of times. The gene calls are TRBV20-1 and TRBJ2-7, with D perhaps TRBD1 or TRBD2 (6 bases each). Germline CDR1 reads DFQATT; CDR2 reads SNEGSKA (reference sequence). There are 14 residues in the CDR3. The V gene lost 6 bases and the J gene lost 2 bases, with 17 bases spanning the gap. The CDR3 is CSAGGSGGAYEQYF. The DNA of the CDR3 is TGCAGTGCGGGGGGTTCTGGGGGCGCCTACGAGCAGTACTTC.

The gene calls are TRBV6-5 and TRBJ1-5; D not resolved. The CDR3 totals 15 residues. Trimming removed 2 bases from V and 4 bases from J, with 12 bases in between. Per germline, CDR1 MNHEY and CDR2 SVGAGI. CDR3 residues: CASSYPRGGNQPQHF. The DNA of the CDR3 is TGTGCCAGCAGTTACCCGCGGGGAGGTAATCAGCCCCAGCATTTT.

This clonotype has only a few counts. V is TRBV6-2 or TRBV6-3 and J is TRBJ2-2; perhaps TRBD2 as D (6 bases). Germline V lookup: CDR1 MNHEY, CDR2 SVGEGT. This CDR3 spans 13 amino acids. Trimming cost V 6 bases and J 6 bases, with 11 bases left between them. DNA for the CDR3: TGTGCCAGCAGCCGATCGGGAGCCGGGGAGCTGTTTTTT. Amino acids: CASSRSGAGELFF.

This clonotype was detected only a few times. This chain uses TRBV28 with TRBJ2-7; tentative D call: TRBD1 (6 bases). Per germline, CDR1 MDHEN and CDR2 SYDVKM. V was shortened by 8 bases and J by 4 bases, with 21 bases between the two germline ends. The CDR3 totals 15 residues. CDR3 DNA sequence: TGTGCCAGCGAGGGACACCGATTCAATAATTACGAGCAGTACTTC. This sequence encodes CASEGHRFNNYEQYF.

This clonotype has ten or more counts. This chain uses TRBV20-1 with TRBJ2-1; maybe TRBD1 (5 bases). CDR1 and CDR2 from the germline V gene are DFQATT and SNEGSKA (reference sequence). The CDR3 is 16 amino acids. V was trimmed by 0 bases and J by 6 bases, leaving 18 bases between them. CDR3 sequence: CSARDPPRQGPNEQFF. CDR3 in DNA: TGCAGTGCTAGAGATCCACCTAGGCAGGGTCCCAATGAGCAGTTCTTC.

This clonotype has ten or more counts. The CDR3 nucleotides read TGTGCCAGCAGTTACTCGAGCCGGGGGAATCCTTGCACAGATACGCAGTATTTT. It encodes CASSYSSRGNPCTDTQYF. The rearrangement links TRBV6-5 to TRBJ2-3; D possibly corresponds to TRBD2 (6 bases). Looked up from germline, CDR1 is MNHEY and CDR2 is SVGAGI. V was shortened by 0 bases and J by 1 base, with 17 bases between the two germline ends. This CDR3 comprises 18 residues.

This clonotype has just a few counts. The rearrangement links TRBV5-1 to TRBJ2-5; either TRBD1 or TRBD2 may supply D (5 bases each). This CDR3 is 13 amino acids long. The V end lost 4 bases, the J end lost 3 bases, and 10 bases lay between the germline ends. Germline-derived CDR1 and CDR2 are SGHRS and YFSETQ. This CDR3 is CASSIQGEETQYF. CDR3 in DNA: TGCGCCAGCAGCATCCAGGGAGAAGAGACCCAGTACTTC.

This chain connects TRBV27 to TRBJ2-1, with D uncertain. The V gene's germline CDR1 is MNHEY and CDR2 SMNVEV (reference sequence). V shed 6 bases and J shed 6 bases, with 15 bases lying between them. This CDR3 has 14 amino acids. The CDR3 here is CASRFPLRINEQFF. Written as DNA, the CDR3 is TGTGCCAGCAGGTTCCCGCTCAGGATCAATGAGCAGTTCTTC.

This clonotype showed up many times. V and J are TRBV7-9 and TRBJ2-1; 10 bases align to TRBD1. CDR1 SEHNR and CDR2 FQNEAQ come from the germline V gene (reference sequence). The CDR3 covers 16 residues. Trimming took 1 base from V and 7 from J; bases not matched to a gene: 7. CDR3: CASSLGGTGVRNEQFF. The CDR3 DNA sequence: TGTGCCAGCAGCTTAGGAGGGACAGGGGTTCGGAATGAGCAGTTCTTC.

Ten or more counts support this clonotype. This chain uses TRBV4-1 with TRBJ2-3; D not resolved. With 2 bases removed from V and 8 bases from J, the gap between germline ends came to 14 bases. The CDR3 loop spans 14 amino acids. Germline V CDR1 and CDR2: MGHRA, YSYEKL. Here the CDR3 reads CASSQLVGKSTQYF. Here the CDR3 DNA reads TGCGCCAGCAGCCAACTAGTGGGGAAGAGTACGCAGTATTTT.

Ten or more counts support this clonotype. The chain employs TRBV7-2 and TRBJ2-3; tentatively, D is TRBD1 (6 bases). V was pared by 5 bases and J by 4 bases, with 10 bases between. Germline-derived CDR1 and CDR2 are SGHTA and FQGNSA. The CDR3 has 13 residues. CDR3 sequence (DNA): TGTGCCAGCAGCGGACAGAGGGCAGATACGCAGTATTTT. Its translation is CASSGQRADTQYF. The whole variable domain, filled in from reference TRBV7-2 and TRBJ2-3, reads GAGVSQSPSNKVTEKGKDVELRCDPISGHTALYWYRQSLGQGLEFLIYFQGNSAPDKSGLPSDRFSAERTGGSVSTLTIQRTQQEDSAVYLCASSGQRADTQYFGPGTRLTVL.

To note about this clonotype: This clone may be a read error of a much larger clone one base away. The chain recombines TRBV28 with TRBJ1-1; 8 bases are shared with TRBD1. The CDR3 has 13 residues. V was clipped by 10 bases and J by 5 bases; unmatched bases: 9. CDR1 and CDR2 (germline): MDHEN, SYDVKM. The CDR3 DNA follows: TGTGCCACCCCCCGCAGGGGGCTTACTGAAGCTTTCTTT. It encodes CATPRRGLTEAFF.

The genes are TRBV6-5 and TRBJ1-2; D is undetermined. With 5 bases removed from V and 2 bases from J, the gap between germline ends came to 12 bases. This CDR3 has 14 residues. The germline CDR1 and CDR2 sequences are MNHEY and SVGAGI. CDR3 protein: CASSHSEQNYGYTF. CDR3 bases: TGTGCCAGCAGTCACAGTGAACAGAACTATGGCTACACCTTC.

At least ten counts were recorded for this clonotype. The CDR3 sequence is CASSPFQGKAYEQYF. As DNA, the CDR3 is TGTGCCAGCTCACCCTTTCAGGGTAAGGCCTACGAGCAGTACTTC. J is TRBJ2-7 and V is TRBV18; a possible D gene is TRBD1 (5 bases). CDR3 length: 15 amino acids. V lost 3 bases and J 2 bases, leaving 14 bases between the germline ends. Germline CDR1 KGHSH, CDR2 LQKENI.

V usage is TRBV2 and J usage is TRBJ2-4; D is unclear. Germline V gene lookup returns CDR1 SNHLY and CDR2 FYNNEI. The germline V and J ends were trimmed by 5 bases and 0 bases, with 8 bases remaining between them. This CDR3 has 14 residues. Written as DNA, the CDR3 is TGTGCCAGCAGTTTTGATGTAGCCAAAAACATTCAGTACTTC. Translated, it gives CASSFDVAKNIQYF.

About this clonotype itself: A much more abundant neighbour one base away suggests this may be a read error. In nucleotides, the CDR3 is TGCAGTGCTAGAGATGGAACTATCGCGTCCGGGGAGCAGTACTTC. Its protein is CSARDGTIASGEQYF. The V gene is TRBV20-1, the J gene TRBJ2-7; D gene unclear. V lost 0 bases and J lost 7, with 19 bases in between. The germline gives CDR1 DFQATT, CDR2 SNEGSKA (reference sequence). This CDR3 contains 15 residues.

This clonotype was counted at least ten times. V and J are TRBV20-1 and TRBJ2-1; D is unresolved. Trimming pared 2 bases from V and 7 bases from J, leaving 18 bases between. The CDR3 is 15 amino acids. The germline CDR1 and CDR2 sequences are DFQATT and SNEGSKA (reference sequence). The CDR3 bases are TGCAGTGCTAGACCGATCCGGTCCGCTGTTAATGAGCAGTTCTTC. This sequence encodes CSARPIRSAVNEQFF.

A remark on this clonotype: Since a much larger clone is just one base distant, this may be a read error. The V and J genes are TRBV12-3 or TRBV12-4 and TRBJ2-5; 10 bases line up with TRBD2. V gave up 5 bases and J gave up 11 bases; unmatched junction bases: 14. The CDR3 consists of 15 residues. CDR3 coding DNA: TGTGCCAGCAGTCGAGCGGGGGGGCTGTACAATGAGCAGTACTTC. Amino acids: CASSRAGGLYNEQYF.

In this sample, this clonotype turned up many times. V and J are TRBV6-2 or TRBV6-3 and TRBJ2-5; D is possibly TRBD1 (5 bases). There are 13 residues in the CDR3. Between the trimmed V and J ends, which lost 5 bases and 5 bases, there was a span of 12 bases. Germline V gives CDR1 MNHEY, CDR2 SVGEGT. For the CDR3, the DNA is TGTGCCAGCAGTCGCAGGGTGCGGGAGACCCAGTACTTC. Encoded protein: CASSRRVRETQYF.

This clonotype has ten or more counts. This may be a read error: a much more frequent sequence differs by one nucleotide. The chain has TRBV11-2 and TRBJ2-3; no definite D call. Germline V gene sequence: CDR1 SGHAT, CDR2 FQNNGV. V was pared by 5 bases and J by 5 bases, with 5 bases between. The CDR3 loop spans 11 amino acids. The CDR3, as DNA: TGTGCCAGCAGCGCGAAAGATACGCAGTATTTT. Residues: CASSAKDTQYF.